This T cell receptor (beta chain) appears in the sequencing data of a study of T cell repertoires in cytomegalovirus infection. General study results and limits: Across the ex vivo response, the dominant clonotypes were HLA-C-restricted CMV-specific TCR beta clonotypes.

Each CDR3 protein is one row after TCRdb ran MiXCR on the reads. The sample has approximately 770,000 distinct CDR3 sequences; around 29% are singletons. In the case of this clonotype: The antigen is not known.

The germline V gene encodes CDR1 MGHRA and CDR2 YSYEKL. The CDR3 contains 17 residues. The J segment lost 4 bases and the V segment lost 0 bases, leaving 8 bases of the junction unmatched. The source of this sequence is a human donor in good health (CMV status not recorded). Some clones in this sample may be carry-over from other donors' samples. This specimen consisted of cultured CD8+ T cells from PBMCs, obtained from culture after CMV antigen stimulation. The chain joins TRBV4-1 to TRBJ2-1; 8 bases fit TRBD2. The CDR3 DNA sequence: TGCGCCAGCAGCCAAGACCCCCCGGGGGGGATTTACAATGAGCAGTTCTTC. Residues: CASSQDPPGGIYNEQFF.